The entry that follows covers one T cell receptor beta chain sequence. Its antigen remains unknown. A second PCR of 7 to 11 cycles used a sample-barcoded 5' primer and a J-beta primer mix. Tags on each cDNA molecule came from a template-switch adaptor with 12 random nucleotides. MiXCR was run by TCRdb on the 5' RACE reads, yielding one entry per CDR3 protein. The sample lists 700,000 or so distinct CDR3 sequences, about 20% occurring once. Healthy Caucasian individuals from Russia aged about 6 to 100 served as donors. The data stem from a study of blood T cells in healthy people across ages. The study, taken as a whole, reports: Diversity figures based on one million T cells were deemed too low.

The CDR3 runs 13 residues. The V gene is TRBV12-3 or TRBV12-4, the J gene TRBJ2-7, with D perhaps TRBD1 or TRBD2 (5 bases each). Matching the DNA end better, TRBJ2-1 makes the J call doubtful. The specimen was blood. This receptor was identified in a man between 65 and 80 years old in good health. In DNA form, the CDR3 reads TGTGCCAGCAGGCGCTCGGGGCCATCTGAGCAGTTCTTC. Its protein is CASRRSGPSEQFF.